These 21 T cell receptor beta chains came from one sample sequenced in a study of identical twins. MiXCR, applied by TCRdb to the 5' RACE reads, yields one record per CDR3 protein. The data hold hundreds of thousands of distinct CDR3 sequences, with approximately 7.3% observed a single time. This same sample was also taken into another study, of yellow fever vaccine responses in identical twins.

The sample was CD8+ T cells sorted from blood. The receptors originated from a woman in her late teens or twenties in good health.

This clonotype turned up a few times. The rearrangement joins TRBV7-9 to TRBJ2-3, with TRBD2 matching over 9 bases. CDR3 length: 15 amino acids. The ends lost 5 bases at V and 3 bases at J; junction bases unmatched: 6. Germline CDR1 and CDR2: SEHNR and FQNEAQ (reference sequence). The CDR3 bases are TGTGCCAGCAGCAACCCGGGACTAGCAACAGATACGCAGTATTTT. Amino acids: CASSNPGLATDTQYF.

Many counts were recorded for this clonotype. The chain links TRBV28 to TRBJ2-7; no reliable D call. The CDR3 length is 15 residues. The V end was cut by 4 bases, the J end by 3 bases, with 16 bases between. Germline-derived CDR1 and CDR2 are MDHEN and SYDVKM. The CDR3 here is CASSSLSQQGYEQYF. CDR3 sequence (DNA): TGTGCCAGCAGTTCTCTTTCTCAGCAAGGCTACGAGCAGTACTTC.

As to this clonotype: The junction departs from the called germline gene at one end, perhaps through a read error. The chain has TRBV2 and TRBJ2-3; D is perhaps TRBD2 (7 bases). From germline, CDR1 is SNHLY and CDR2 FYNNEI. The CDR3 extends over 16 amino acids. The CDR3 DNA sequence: TGTGCCAGCAGTGATATGGGACGGGGGGCAGAAGATACGCAGTATTTC. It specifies CASSDMGRGAEDTQYF. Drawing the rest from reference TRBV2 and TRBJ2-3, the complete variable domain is EPEVTQTPSHQVTQMGQEVILRCVPISNHLYFYWYRQILGQKVEFLVSFYNNEISEKSEIFDDQFSVERPDGSNFTLKIRSTKLEDSAMYFCASSDMGRGAEDTQYFGPGTRLTVL.

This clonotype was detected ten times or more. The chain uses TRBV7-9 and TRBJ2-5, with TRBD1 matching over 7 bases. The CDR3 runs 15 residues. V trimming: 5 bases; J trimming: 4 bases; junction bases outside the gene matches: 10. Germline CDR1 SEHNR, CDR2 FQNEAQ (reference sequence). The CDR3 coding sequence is TGTGCCAGCAGCCCAGAGGGGGCAGGCGGAGAGACCCAGTACTTC. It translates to CASSPEGAGGETQYF.

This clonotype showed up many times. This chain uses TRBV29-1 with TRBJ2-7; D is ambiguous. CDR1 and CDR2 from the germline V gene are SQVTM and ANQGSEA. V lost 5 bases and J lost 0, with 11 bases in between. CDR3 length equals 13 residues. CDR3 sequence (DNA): TGCAGCGTTCAGGCAGATAACTCCTACGAGCAGTACGTC. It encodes CSVQADNSYEQYV.

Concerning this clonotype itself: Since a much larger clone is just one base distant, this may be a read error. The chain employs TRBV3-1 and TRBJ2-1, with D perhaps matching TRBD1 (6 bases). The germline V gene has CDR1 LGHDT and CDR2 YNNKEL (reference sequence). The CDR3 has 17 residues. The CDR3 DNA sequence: TGTGCCAGCAGCCAAGATTATGGGGGCGGATATTACAATGGGCAGTTCTTC. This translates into CASSQDYGGGYYNGQFF.

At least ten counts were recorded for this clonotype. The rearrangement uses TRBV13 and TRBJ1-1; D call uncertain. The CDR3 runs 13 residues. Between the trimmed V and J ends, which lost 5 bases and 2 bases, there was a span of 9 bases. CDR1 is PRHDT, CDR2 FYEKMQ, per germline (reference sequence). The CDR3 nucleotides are TGTGCCAGCAGCCAAGGCTTAAACACTGAAGCTTTCTTT. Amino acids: CASSQGLNTEAFF.

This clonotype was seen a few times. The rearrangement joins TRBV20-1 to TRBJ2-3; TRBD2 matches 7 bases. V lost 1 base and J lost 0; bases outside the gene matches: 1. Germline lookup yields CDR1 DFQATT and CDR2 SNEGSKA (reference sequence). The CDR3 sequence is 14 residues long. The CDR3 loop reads CSARASGSTDTQYF. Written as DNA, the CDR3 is TGCAGTGCTAGAGCTAGCGGAAGCACAGATACGCAGTATTTT.

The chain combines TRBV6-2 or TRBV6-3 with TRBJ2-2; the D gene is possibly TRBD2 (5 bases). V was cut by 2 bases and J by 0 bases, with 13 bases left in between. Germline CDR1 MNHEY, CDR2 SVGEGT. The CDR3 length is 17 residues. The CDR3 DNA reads TGTGCCAGCAGTTACGATCTCGACTACCCGAACACCGGGGAGCTGTTTTTT. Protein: CASSYDLDYPNTGELFF.

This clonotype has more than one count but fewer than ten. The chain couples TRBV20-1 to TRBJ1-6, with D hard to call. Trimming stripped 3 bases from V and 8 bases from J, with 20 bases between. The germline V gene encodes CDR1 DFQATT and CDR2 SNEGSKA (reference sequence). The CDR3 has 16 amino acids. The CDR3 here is CSASVEDGEVYSPLHF. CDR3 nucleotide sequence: TGCAGTGCTAGTGTGGAGGACGGGGAGGTTTATTCACCCCTCCACTTT.

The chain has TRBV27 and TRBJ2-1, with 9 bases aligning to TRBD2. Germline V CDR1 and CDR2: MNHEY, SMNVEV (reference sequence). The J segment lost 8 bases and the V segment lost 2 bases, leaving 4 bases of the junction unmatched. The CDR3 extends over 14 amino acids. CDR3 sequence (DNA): TGTGCCAGCAGTTTAGATAGCGGGAGAGATGAGCAGTTCTTC. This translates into CASSLDSGRDEQFF.

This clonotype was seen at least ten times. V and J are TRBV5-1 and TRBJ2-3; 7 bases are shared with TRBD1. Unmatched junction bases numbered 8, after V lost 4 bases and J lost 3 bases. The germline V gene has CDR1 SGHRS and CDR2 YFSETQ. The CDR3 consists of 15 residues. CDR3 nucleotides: TGCGCCAGCAGCCCTCGGACAGGTGGGACAGATACGCAGTATTTT. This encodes CASSPRTGGTDTQYF. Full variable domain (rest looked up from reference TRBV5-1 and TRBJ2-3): KAGVTQTPRYLIKTRGQQVTLSCSPISGHRSVSWYQQTPGQGLQFLFEYFSETQRNKGNFPGRFSGRQFSNSRSEMNVSTLELGDSALYLCASSPRTGGTDTQYFGPGTRLTVL.

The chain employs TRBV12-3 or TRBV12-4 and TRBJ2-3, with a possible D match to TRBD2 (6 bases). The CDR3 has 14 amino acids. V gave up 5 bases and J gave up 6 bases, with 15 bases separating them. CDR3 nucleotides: TGTGCCAGCAGTGCCGGCGGAGGGGCCGATACGCAGTATTTT. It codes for CASSAGGGADTQYF.

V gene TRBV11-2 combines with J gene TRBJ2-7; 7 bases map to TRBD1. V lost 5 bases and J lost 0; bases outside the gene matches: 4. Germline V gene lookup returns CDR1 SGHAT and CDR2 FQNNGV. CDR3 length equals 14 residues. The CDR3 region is CASSEGTASYEQYV. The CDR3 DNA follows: TGTGCCAGCAGCGAAGGGACAGCCTCCTACGAGCAGTACGTC.

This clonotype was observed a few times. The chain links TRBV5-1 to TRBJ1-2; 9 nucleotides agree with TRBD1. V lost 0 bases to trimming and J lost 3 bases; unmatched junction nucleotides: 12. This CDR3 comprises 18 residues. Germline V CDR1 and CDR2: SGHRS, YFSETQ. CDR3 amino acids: CASSLGPGQGRFYYGYTF. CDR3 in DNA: TGCGCCAGCAGCTTGGGGCCGGGACAGGGTCGGTTTTACTATGGCTACACCTTC.

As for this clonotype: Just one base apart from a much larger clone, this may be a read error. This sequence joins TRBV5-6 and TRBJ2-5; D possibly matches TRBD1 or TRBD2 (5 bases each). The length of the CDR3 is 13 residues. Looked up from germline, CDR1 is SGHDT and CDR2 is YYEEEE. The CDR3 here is CASSLELGETQHF. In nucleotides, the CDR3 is TGTGCCAGCAGCTTGGAGCTGGGGGAGACCCAGCACTTC.

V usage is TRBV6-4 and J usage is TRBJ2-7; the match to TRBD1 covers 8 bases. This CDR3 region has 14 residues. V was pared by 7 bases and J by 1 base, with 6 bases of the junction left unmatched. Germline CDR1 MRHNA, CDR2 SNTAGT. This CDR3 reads CASNQDRASYEQYF. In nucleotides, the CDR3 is TGTGCCAGCAACCAGGACAGGGCATCCTACGAGCAGTACTTC.

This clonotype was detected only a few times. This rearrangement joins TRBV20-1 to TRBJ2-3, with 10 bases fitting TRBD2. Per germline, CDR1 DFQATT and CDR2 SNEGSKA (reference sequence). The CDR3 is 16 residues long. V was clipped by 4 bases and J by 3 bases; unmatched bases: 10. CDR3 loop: CSATGSSGSRTDTQYF. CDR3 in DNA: TGCAGTGCTACAGGGTCTAGCGGGAGTCGAACAGATACGCAGTATTTT.

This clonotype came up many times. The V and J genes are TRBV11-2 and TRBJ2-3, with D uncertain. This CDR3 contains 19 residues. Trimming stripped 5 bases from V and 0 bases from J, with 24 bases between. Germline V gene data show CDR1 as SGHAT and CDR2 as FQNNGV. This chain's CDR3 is CASSLPIGRLTSSTDTQYF. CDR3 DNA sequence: TGTGCCAGCAGCCTCCCTATAGGTCGCCTAACCTCTAGCACAGATACGCAGTATTTT.

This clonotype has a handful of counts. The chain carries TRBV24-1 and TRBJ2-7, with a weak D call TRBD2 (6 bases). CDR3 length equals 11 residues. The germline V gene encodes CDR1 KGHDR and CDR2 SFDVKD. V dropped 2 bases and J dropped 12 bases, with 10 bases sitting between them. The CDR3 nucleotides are TGTGCCACCAGTGATTCGGGACTTCTGTACTTC. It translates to CATSDSGLLYF.

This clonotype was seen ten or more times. The CDR3 loop reads CASSQGDRVQYF. CDR3 sequence (DNA): TGCGCCAGCAGCCAGGGCGACAGGGTCCAGTACTTC. This chain joins TRBV4-1 and TRBJ2-7, with TRBD1 identical over 7 bases. Trimming removed 3 bases from V and 10 bases from J; junction bases left unmatched: 6. Germline CDR1 and CDR2: MGHRA and YSYEKL. The CDR3 totals 12 residues.